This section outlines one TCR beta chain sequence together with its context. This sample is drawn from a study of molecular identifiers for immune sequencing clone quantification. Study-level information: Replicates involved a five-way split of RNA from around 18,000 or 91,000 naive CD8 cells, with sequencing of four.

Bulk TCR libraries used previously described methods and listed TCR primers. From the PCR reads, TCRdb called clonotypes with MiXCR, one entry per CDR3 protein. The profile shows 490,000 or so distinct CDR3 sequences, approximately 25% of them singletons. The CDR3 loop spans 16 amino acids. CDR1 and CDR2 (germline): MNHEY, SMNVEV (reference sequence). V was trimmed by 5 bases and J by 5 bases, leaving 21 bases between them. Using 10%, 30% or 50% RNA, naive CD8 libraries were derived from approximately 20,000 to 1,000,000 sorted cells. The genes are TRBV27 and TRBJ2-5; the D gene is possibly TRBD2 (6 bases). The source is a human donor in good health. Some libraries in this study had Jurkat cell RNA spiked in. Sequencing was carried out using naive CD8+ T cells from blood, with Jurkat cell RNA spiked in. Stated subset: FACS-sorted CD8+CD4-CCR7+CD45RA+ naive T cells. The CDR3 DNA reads TGTGCCAGCAGTGGGGTGGGGACTCCTGGTCGGGAGACCCAGTACTTC. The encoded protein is CASSGVGTPGRETQYF.